The subject of this entry is one T cell receptor beta chain. This sample is drawn from a study of T cells after yellow fever vaccination. Overall study context: Preparation of fractions with low cell numbers was performed using SMART-Seq v4 Ultra Low Input.

The study made its TCR cDNA through 5'RACE template switching. That step introduced a universal primer site along with UMIs. TCRdb passed the 5' RACE reads through MiXCR, listing each CDR3 protein once. The sample lists about 350,000 distinct CDR3 sequences, under 15% occurring once. The CDR3 is made up of 12 amino acids. The V gene lost 3 bases and the J gene lost 4 bases, with 8 bases spanning the gap. The V gene's germline CDR1 is SQVTM and CDR2 ANQGSEA. The sequencing used CD4+ T cells sorted from PBMCs, collected 15 days after the yellow fever booster vaccination. The chain has TRBV29-1 and TRBJ2-3; no definite D call. This receptor was identified in a man aged 18 to 29 who received the YFV17D yellow fever vaccine. The CDR3 DNA follows: TGCAGCGTTGACAGACCCTCAGATACGCAGTATTTT. Residues: CSVDRPSDTQYF.